This TCR beta chain was obtained from a study of T-cell memory formation after mild COVID-19 (dated by TCRdb to the early 2020s). Describing the broader study: TCR sequence clusters from the two donors were largely donor specific. Two young, previously healthy adult volunteers, one female and one male, were included in the cohort. In a couple of donors, T-cell clones that expanded and contracted after mild COVID-19 were tracked by sequencing TCRalpha and TCRbeta repertoires over time. Results and caveats for the whole study, not just this receptor: Only a couple of mild cases were covered by the study, and larger cohorts that include severe cases with pre-infection samples were considered necessary. SARS-CoV-2 specificity was not confirmed for the second-wave clones peaking on day 37. Contracting CD4+ clones were located mainly in the CM and EM memory subsets, whereas CD8+ clones were found to be enriched in EMRA. Some responding clones were detected in pre-infection memory, suggesting pre-existing cross-reactive memory T cells joined the SARS-CoV-2 response. Clones that contracted from day 15 to 85 showed balanced CD4/CD8 phenotypes, whereas a second wave of clones that expanded from day 15 to 37 leaned towards CD4+.

Sequencing relied on an Illumina NovaSeq 6000. cDNA libraries for TCRalpha and TCRbeta were prepared by 5'RACE using constant-segment primers, with sample barcodes and unique molecular identifiers added. Trizol reagent was used to extract RNA from every sample. Amplification of the libraries took two PCR steps, and the second step added a second sample barcode plus Illumina TruSeq adapters. The libraries were sequenced on an Illumina NovaSeq using 2 x 150 bp paired-end reads. Turning to the authors' computational methods: The reads were demultiplexed and collapsed into UMI-guided consensus sequences using migec v1.2.7. Using mixcr v2.1.11, UMI consensuses were aligned to TRA and TRB V and J templates and then assembled into clonotypes. Clonotypes were classified as expanded or contracted when called significant by both edgeR and NoisET, with noise models trained on biological replicates. For edgeR calls, the cutoffs were a false discovery rate-adjusted p below 0.01 and a log2 fold-change threshold of 1. As an exploratory analysis of dynamics, PCA with hierarchical clustering was applied to max-normalized trajectories of the 1000 most abundant clonotypes. Separately sequenced CD4+ and CD8+ repertoires were used to assign a CD4 or CD8 phenotype to each responding clone. TCRdb passed the public sequencing reads through fastp at Q25 and MiXCR, retaining productive beta sequences. Every entry covers one CDR3 protein and lists the most common genes and DNA from its rows. In this record, the V and J calls reflect TCRdb's handling and not the investigators' own analysis. The sample table shows 40,000 to 60,000 distinct CDR3 sequences, and about 7.3% are seen once. The leading ten clones occupy roughly 1.5% of the sample.

From the cysteine through the phenylalanine, the CDR3 covers 13 amino acids. The entry retains the CDR3 DNA only, 39 bases that are in frame from base 1. V sheds 2 bases and J sheds 3 bases, leaving 4 bases between their ends. PBMCs were isolated by Ficoll-Paque density gradient centrifugation. This clonotype was seen ten or more times. It has no known antigen specificity. No base quality information exists; no much larger clone differs at one position. The chain is assembled from TRBV12-3 or TRBV12-4 and TRBJ2-2; the D gene remains uncertain. The receptor comes from a man aged 18 to 30 who had mild COVID-19 (a few samples of this study predate the infection). The sample titles of this study are shuffled in the database, so cell type and time point are left out; the donor was told from shared clones. The sequenced sample consisted of PBMCs or a T cell subset sorted from them (not recorded which). This receptor carries the CDR3 CASSLWDTGELFF. Here is the DNA: TGTGCCAGCAGTTTATGGGACACCGGGGAGCTGTTTTTT.